Each of the 28 T cell receptor beta chains below was sequenced from the same sample in a study of shared clonotypes between healthy human individuals. Generated by immunoSEQ multiplex PCR, the TCRdb table keeps only in-frame clones and is missing some. This table holds 2 million to 3 million clones, roughly 93% found once. Source material: naive CD4+ T cells from PBMCs. Subset specified: CD45RA+ positively selected. The receptors originated from a man aged 18 to 29 in good health. Some clones in this sample may be carry-over from other donors' samples.

The genes are TRBV11-3 and TRBJ1-1; TRBD1 agrees at 8 bases. Germline loops: CDR1 SGHNT, CDR2 YENEEA. This CDR3 has 15 residues. V lost 4 bases, J lost 1 base, and 5 bases stayed unmatched. CDR3 coding DNA: TGTGCCAGCAGCTACGGACAGGGAGGGAACACTGAAGCTTTCTTT. This gives the protein CASSYGQGGNTEAFF.

On this clone itself: The same CDR3 arises from other DNA sequences in this sample as well. This chain connects TRBV5-1 to TRBJ2-2; 11 bases agree with TRBD1. The ends lost 4 bases at V and 4 bases at J; junction bases unmatched: 0. The length of the CDR3 is 14 residues. CDR1 SGHRS and CDR2 YFSETQ come from the germline V gene. CDR3 loop: CASSGQGATGELFF. CDR3 nucleotide sequence: TGCGCCAGCAGCGGACAGGGGGCCACCGGGGAGCTGTTTTTT.

The table lists this clone with a count of one. This sample also contains other DNA sequences that code for the same CDR3. This sequence joins TRBV2 and TRBJ1-1; possibly TRBD1 for D (6 bases). Per the germline V gene, CDR1 is SNHLY and CDR2 is FYNNEI. Trimming shortened V by 8 bases and J by 0 bases, and 10 bases separated the two germline ends. The CDR3 runs to 13 residues. This chain's CDR3 is CASLRGVNTEAFF. The CDR3 DNA follows: TGTGCCAGCCTCAGGGGTGTGAACACTGAAGCTTTCTTT.

This chain joins TRBV28 and TRBJ2-7; 7 bases fit TRBD1. This CDR3 region has 15 residues. V gave up 2 bases and J gave up 0 bases; unmatched junction bases: 4. The germline V gene encodes CDR1 MDHEN and CDR2 SYDVKM. The CDR3 is CASSLGTVVSYEQYF. In DNA form, the CDR3 reads TGTGCCAGCAGTTTAGGGACAGTCGTCTCCTACGAGCAGTACTTC.

The chain's CDR3 is CASSRQGSRDYGYTF. The CDR3 DNA reads as TGTGCCAGCAGTCGACAGGGGTCGAGGGACTATGGCTACACCTTC. The chain couples TRBV28 to TRBJ1-2, with 8 bases matching TRBD1. The V gene end was trimmed by 5 bases and the J gene end by 3 bases; junction bases not matched to a gene: 8. Germline values: CDR1 MDHEN, CDR2 SYDVKM. This CDR3 is 15 amino acids long.

The chain recombines TRBV5-1 with TRBJ2-7; tentatively, D is TRBD1 (5 bases). Trimming removed 1 base from V and 5 bases from J, with 13 bases in between. Germline V gene sequence: CDR1 SGHRS, CDR2 YFSETQ. The CDR3 is 14 residues long. In nucleotides, the CDR3 is TGCGCCAGCAGCTTGACAGGCGTCTATGACGAGCAGTACTTC. It translates to CASSLTGVYDEQYF.

This clone was seen only once. The genes are TRBV7-6 and TRBJ1-2; TRBD1 is a possible D gene (6 bases). The V end lost 5 bases, the J end lost 8 bases, and 15 bases lay between the germline ends. Germline lookup yields CDR1 SGHVS and CDR2 FNYEAQ. There are 13 residues in the CDR3. As DNA, the CDR3 is TGTGCCAGCAGCCTCAGGGGATTCGGGGGCTACACCTTC. Its protein product is CASSLRGFGGYTF.

The chain is built from TRBV7-2 and TRBJ2-3; D possibly corresponds to TRBD2 (6 bases). V was cut by 5 bases and J by 2 bases, with 11 bases left in between. Germline V CDR1 and CDR2: SGHTA, FQGNSA. This CDR3 region has 14 residues. The CDR3 loop reads CASSAGPYTDTQYF. CDR3 bases: TGTGCCAGCAGCGCGGGACCATACACAGATACGCAGTATTTT.

The rearrangement uses TRBV28 and TRBJ1-2, with D tentatively TRBD1 (6 bases). Germline CDR1 MDHEN, CDR2 SYDVKM. V lost 3 bases and J 6 bases, leaving 17 bases between the germline ends. CDR3 length: 15 residues. The CDR3 reads CASSFEVNQGNGYTF. CDR3 nucleotide sequence: TGTGCCAGCAGTTTTGAGGTCAACCAGGGGAATGGCTACACCTTC.

The J gene is TRBJ2-7, the V gene TRBV5-1, with D unresolved. Germline CDR1 and CDR2: SGHRS and YFSETQ. Trimming pared 3 bases from V and 1 base from J, leaving 17 bases between. The CDR3 extends over 16 amino acids. In nucleotides, the CDR3 is TGCGCCAGCAGCTCGCAAAATACAGTCGGTTCCTACGAGCAGTACTTC. It encodes CASSSQNTVGSYEQYF.

The gene calls are TRBV18 and TRBJ1-3; D uncertain. V lost 2 bases to trimming and J lost 0 bases, with 11 bases between them. The CDR3 contains 16 residues. Per the germline V gene, CDR1 is KGHSH and CDR2 is LQKENI. CDR3 bases: TGTGCCAGCTCACCAGCTAGGGCGTACTCTGGAAACACCATATATTTT. Translating it yields CASSPARAYSGNTIYF.

On this clone itself: In the same sample, other DNA sequences code for this CDR3. J is TRBJ2-3 and V is TRBV9; D possibly matches TRBD1 or TRBD2 (5 bases each). Between the trimmed V and J ends, which lost 2 bases and 2 bases, there was a span of 9 bases. The CDR3 sequence is 14 residues long. The germline CDR1 and CDR2 sequences are SGDLS and YYNGEE. The CDR3 loop is CASSVGVITDTQYF. The DNA for the CDR3 is TGTGCCAGCAGCGTGGGGGTTATCACAGATACGCAGTATTTT.

The J gene is TRBJ2-7, the V gene TRBV5-4; TRBD1 might be the D (5 bases). This CDR3 has 15 residues. V was cut by 4 bases and J by 2 bases, with 16 bases left in between. Looked up from germline, CDR1 is SGHNT and CDR2 is YYREEE (reference sequence). CDR3 coding DNA: TGTGCCAGCAGCCCGCCCCCGACAGAGCCCTACGAGCAGTACTTC. Translation gives CASSPPPTEPYEQYF.

This rearrangement joins TRBV15 to TRBJ1-4; TRBD1 aligns across 7 bases. This CDR3 contains 15 residues. Germline loops: CDR1 LNHNV, CDR2 YYDKDF (reference sequence). The V and J ends lost 5 bases and 3 bases, in that order; junction bases with no gene match: 6. The CDR3 nucleotides are TGTGCCACCAGCCGGGGGGACAGTGCTAATGAAAAACTGTTTTTT. It codes for CATSRGDSANEKLFF.

The chain is built from TRBV11-2 and TRBJ2-3; no clear D. Trimming took off 0 bases at V and 7 bases at J, with 8 bases between the two ends. Germline lookup yields CDR1 SGHAT and CDR2 FQNNGV. This CDR3 spans 13 amino acids. The CDR3 loop is CASSLETANTQYF. The CDR3 DNA reads as TGTGCCAGCAGCTTAGAGACGGCCAATACGCAGTATTTT.

The chain is built from TRBV6-5 and TRBJ2-5, with D possibly being TRBD2 (6 bases). Near its end, the DNA agrees better with TRBJ2-7, so the J call may be wrong. The CDR3 runs 15 residues. Germline V lookup: CDR1 MNHEY, CDR2 SVGAGI. CDR3 sequence reads: CASSYSREPLYEQYF. The CDR3 nucleotides read TGTGCCAGCAGTTACTCACGGGAGCCCCTCTACGAGCAGTACTTC.

The chain combines TRBV6-5 with TRBJ1-2, with D tentatively TRBD1 (6 bases). Trimming cost V 8 bases and J 3 bases, with 16 bases left between them. Germline V CDR1 and CDR2: MNHEY, SVGAGI. This CDR3 has 14 residues. The CDR3 reads CASASGAGDYGYTF. The DNA for the CDR3 is TGTGCCAGCGCCTCGGGGGCAGGAGACTATGGCTACACCTTC.

V gene TRBV5-1 combines with J gene TRBJ2-4, with 8 positions matching TRBD2. J lost 8 bases, V lost 4 bases, and 8 bases had no gene match. The CDR3 spans 14 residues. In germline, CDR1 is SGHRS, CDR2 YFSETQ. This CDR3 reads CASSRAGDGDIQYF. The CDR3 DNA sequence: TGCGCCAGCAGCAGAGCGGGAGATGGGGACATTCAGTACTTC.

This clone was picked up one time. The chain links TRBV10-2 to TRBJ2-2; TRBD2 matches at 7 bases. The CDR3 is made up of 13 amino acids. Trimming removed 7 bases from V and 6 bases from J; junction bases left unmatched: 5. Per germline, CDR1 WSHSY and CDR2 SAAADI. In nucleotides, the CDR3 is TGCGCCAGCACCGGACTAGATGCCGGGGAGCTGTTTTTT. This gives the protein CASTGLDAGELFF.

Only one count was recorded for this clone. The same CDR3 arises from other DNA sequences in this sample as well. The CDR3 DNA reads TGTGCCAGCAGCCCCAGGACAGGGGACGGCTACACCTTC. As protein: CASSPRTGDGYTF. The chain joins TRBV14 to TRBJ1-2; 9 bases map to TRBD1. The CDR3 totals 13 residues. Germline assignment: CDR1 SGHDN and CDR2 FVKESK. The junction had 5 bases not matched to a gene; V was cut back by 4 bases and J by 8 bases.

The genes are TRBV25-1 and TRBJ1-1; no clear D. CDR1 MGHDK and CDR2 SYGVNS come from the germline V gene. The CDR3 has 13 amino acids. Trimming took 6 bases from V and 4 from J, leaving 12 bases between them. The CDR3 protein is CASRTATGTEAFF. The CDR3 coding sequence is TGTGCCAGCAGAACAGCGACGGGCACTGAAGCTTTCTTT.

The chain links TRBV4-2 to TRBJ2-5; D remains unclear. The V gene's germline CDR1 is LGHNA and CDR2 YNFKEQ. V shed 5 bases and J shed 0 bases, with 7 bases lying between them. CDR3 length equals 13 residues. This chain's CDR3 is CASSELNQETQYF. The CDR3 DNA reads TGTGCCAGCAGCGAACTGAACCAAGAGACCCAGTACTTC.

The chain has TRBV28 and TRBJ2-7, with 8 bases matching TRBD2. The V and J ends lost 4 bases and 4 bases, in that order; junction bases with no gene match: 9. CDR3 length equals 15 residues. The germline V gene encodes CDR1 MDHEN and CDR2 SYDVKM. CDR3 nucleotides: TGTGCCAGCAGTTCTCGGGAGGGCCTTCTATACGAGCAGTACTTC. Its protein product is CASSSREGLLYEQYF.

This chain connects TRBV28 to TRBJ2-1, with 7 bases fitting TRBD1. The CDR3 has 16 residues. The V segment lost 5 bases and the J segment 7 bases; nucleotides outside the gene matches: 14. Germline V lookup: CDR1 MDHEN, CDR2 SYDVKM. In nucleotides, the CDR3 is TGTGCCAGCAGTCCTCATTTAGGGGGCGAGCAGAATGAGCAGTTCTTC. Translation: CASSPHLGGEQNEQFF. Drawing the rest from reference TRBV28 and TRBJ2-1, the complete variable domain is DVKVTQSSRYLVKRTGEKVFLECVQDMDHENMFWYRQDPGLGLRLIYFSYDVKMKEKGDIPEGYSVSREKKERFSLILESASTNQTSMYLCASSPHLGGEQNEQFFGPGTRLTVL.

The chain recombines TRBV19 with TRBJ1-2, with D hard to call. The CDR3 is 13 amino acids. V lost 10 bases to trimming and J lost 2 bases, with 14 bases between them. In germline, CDR1 is LNHDA, CDR2 SQIVND (reference sequence). CDR3 nucleotide sequence: TGTGCCACATCCGATATTCAAAACTATGGCTACACCTTC. Its protein product is CATSDIQNYGYTF.

This clone has a single count. The V and J genes are TRBV29-1 and TRBJ2-1; D is possibly TRBD2 (6 bases). In germline, CDR1 is SQVTM, CDR2 ANQGSEA. The CDR3 has 14 amino acids. V was clipped by 4 bases and J by 0 bases, with 10 bases between them. The CDR3 nucleotides are TGCAGCGTTGTCGGACTACCCTCCTACAATGAGCAGTTCTTC. Amino acids: CSVVGLPSYNEQFF.

Remarks on this clone: The sample holds other DNA sequences that translate to the same CDR3. The chain has TRBV11-2 and TRBJ2-3; D is uncertain. Germline CDR1 SGHAT, CDR2 FQNNGV. The CDR3 covers 12 residues. Trimming removed 4 bases at V and 2 bases at J, with 4 bases between. This CDR3 is CASSSITDTQYF. CDR3 sequence (DNA): TGTGCCAGCAGCTCGATCACAGATACGCAGTATTTT.

For this clone: The same CDR3 arises from other DNA sequences in this sample as well. The rearrangement uses TRBV5-1 and TRBJ2-7, with TRBD1 matching 9 bases. After removal of 4 bases from V and 5 bases from J, the junction contained 7 bases not matched to a gene. The CDR3 spans 14 residues. CDR1 is SGHRS, CDR2 YFSETQ, per germline. The CDR3 sequence is CASSPGDRAHEQYF. The CDR3 DNA reads as TGCGCCAGCAGCCCGGGGGACAGGGCGCACGAGCAGTACTTC.